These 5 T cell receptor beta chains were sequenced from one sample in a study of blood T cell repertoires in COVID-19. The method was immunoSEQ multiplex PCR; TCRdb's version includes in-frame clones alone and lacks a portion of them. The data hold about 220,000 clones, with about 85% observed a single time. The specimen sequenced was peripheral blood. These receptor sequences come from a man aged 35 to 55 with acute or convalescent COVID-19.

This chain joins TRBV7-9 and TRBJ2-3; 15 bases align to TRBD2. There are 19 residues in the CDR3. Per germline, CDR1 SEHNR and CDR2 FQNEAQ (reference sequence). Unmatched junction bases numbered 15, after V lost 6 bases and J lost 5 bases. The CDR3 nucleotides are TGTGCCAGCAGTCGGACTAGCGGGGGGGCCCTTTCAGAGAGAGATACGCAGTATTTT. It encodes CASSRTSGGALSERDTQYF.

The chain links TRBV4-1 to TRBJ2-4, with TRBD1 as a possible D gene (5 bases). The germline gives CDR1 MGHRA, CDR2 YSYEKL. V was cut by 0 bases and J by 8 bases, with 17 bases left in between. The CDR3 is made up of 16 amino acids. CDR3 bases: TGCGCCAGCAGCCAAGATAGGGTTGGACAAGTTGACATTCAGTACTTC. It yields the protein CASSQDRVGQVDIQYF.

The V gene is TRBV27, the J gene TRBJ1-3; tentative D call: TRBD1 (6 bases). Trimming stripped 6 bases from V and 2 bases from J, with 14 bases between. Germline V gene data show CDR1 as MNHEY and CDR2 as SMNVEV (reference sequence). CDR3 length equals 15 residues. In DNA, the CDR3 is TGTGCCAGCAGGCCCCTTGCAGGGGCTGGAAACACCATATATTTT. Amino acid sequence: CASRPLAGAGNTIYF.

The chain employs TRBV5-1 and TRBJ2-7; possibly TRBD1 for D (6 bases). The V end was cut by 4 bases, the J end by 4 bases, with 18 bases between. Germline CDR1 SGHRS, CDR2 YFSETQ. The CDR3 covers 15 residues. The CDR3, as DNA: TGCGCCAGCAGCCCAACCGGGACACCTACTTACGAGCAGTACTTC. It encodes CASSPTGTPTYEQYF.

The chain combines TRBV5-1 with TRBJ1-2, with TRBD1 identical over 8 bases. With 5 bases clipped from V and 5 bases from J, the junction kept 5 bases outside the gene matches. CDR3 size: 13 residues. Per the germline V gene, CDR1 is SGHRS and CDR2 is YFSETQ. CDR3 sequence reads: CASRTGAIYGYTF. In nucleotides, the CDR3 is TGCGCCAGCAGGACAGGGGCCATTTATGGCTACACCTTC.